This T cell receptor (beta chain) was documented in a study of prognosis after radiotherapy for stage I lung cancer. Across the whole study: Median age was approximately 79 years (roughly 50 to 84) among 10 to 15 men and 6 or 7 women. Notes on the study in general: Reportedly, TRBV and TRBJ gene usage differed by presence of metastases in patients.

Peripheral venous blood was drawn in roughly 5.4-milliliter volumes, with a draw taken at each of two separate time points. Genomic DNA yielded TCR beta CDR3, amplified by two-round multiplex PCR. TRBV and TRBJ genes each had their own specific primers in first-round PCR. MiXCR, applied by TCRdb to the multiplex PCR reads, yields one record per CDR3 protein. The sample yields around 11,000 distinct CDR3 sequences, 45% to 65% seen once. The CDR3 is made up of 14 amino acids. Trimming took 5 bases from V and 5 from J, leaving 19 bases between them. Germline V CDR1 and CDR2: DFQATT, SNEGSKA (reference sequence). By share, this clonotype ranks as medium-sized. Its antigen is as yet unknown.

This rearrangement joins TRBV20-1 to TRBJ2-7; D unclear. This TCR came from a donor aged 50 or older with non-small cell lung cancer. The sample consisted of PBMCs, taken before or after stereotactic body radiation therapy (not recorded which). CDR3 amino acids: CSAPNPSPVHEQYF. CDR3 nucleotide sequence: TGCAGTGCTCCGAACCCCTCTCCAGTACACGAGCAGTACTTC.